This T cell receptor beta chain came from a study of blood T cell repertoires in COVID-19. At the level of the study: Spain, Italy and the United States supplied samples that represented acute and convalescent COVID-19. T cells, B-cell-depleted T cells, or PBMCs provided the cDNA or gDNA that served as material.

In the authors' methods: Estimated nucleated cell counts came from reference gene primer amplification. Assay: immunoSEQ multiplex PCR; the TCRdb copy retains only in-frame clones and omits some. V and J calls and clone size come straight from that table; D and trimming were deduced from the DNA. The sample records more than 65,000 clones, over 80% being singletons. This clone has only one observation. This CDR3 comprises 15 residues. Per the germline V gene, CDR1 is SGHTA and CDR2 is FQGNSA. Germline trimming cut 4 bases from V and 5 bases from J; bases unmatched to any gene: 9. The TCR originated in a man between 60 and 70 years old with active or convalescent COVID-19. Specimen: peripheral blood. This chain joins TRBV7-2 and TRBJ1-1; 8 nucleotides line up with TRBD1. In DNA form, the CDR3 reads TGTGCCAGCAGCTGGGATCCAGGGGGCCGGACTGAAGCTTTCTTT. The encoded protein is CASSWDPGGRTEAFF.